A single sample gave rise to the 13 T cell receptor beta chains below, sequenced in a study of cytomegalovirus exposure and HLA in healthy donors (dated 2017 in TCRdb). The library was made by the immunoSEQ multiplex PCR assay. The multiplex PCR relied on a mix of 60 forward primers for TCR Vbeta segments and 13 reverse primers for TCR Jbeta segments. Drawn from immuneACCESS, this table holds only the in-frame rearrangements with V and J called that TCRdb kept. Clones are partly lost; checked studies trace under half to an unresolved V gene and leave the rest unexplained. Counted in this sample were roughly 120,000 clones; around 79% of them appeared once. In total, the top ten clones hold under 1.5% of the sample. The sequenced sample consisted of PBMCs. The receptors shown here come from a woman between 25 and 40 years old in good health and CMV-seronegative.

V gene TRBV28 combines with J gene TRBJ1-5; TRBD1 matches 8 bases. Germline assignment: CDR1 MDHEN and CDR2 SYDVKM. This CDR3 has 13 amino acids. The V and J ends lost 6 bases and 5 bases, in that order; junction bases with no gene match: 3. The CDR3: CASRTGDDQPQHF. The CDR3 DNA follows: TGTGCCAGCAGGACAGGGGACGATCAGCCCCAGCATTTT.

The V call is TRBV6-4, the J call TRBJ2-1; D is perhaps TRBD2 (6 bases). Trimming cost V 6 bases and J 6 bases, with 18 bases left between them. The CDR3 contains 15 residues. CDR1 MRHNA and CDR2 SNTAGT come from the germline V gene. The CDR3 bases are TGTGCCAGCAGCCCCCGGGGATGGGGAGGCAATGAGCAGTTCTTC. It yields the protein CASSPRGWGGNEQFF.

CDR3 in amino acids: CATSSSTGKRWETQYF. The DNA for the CDR3 is TGTGCCACCAGCAGTTCGACAGGGAAGAGGTGGGAGACCCAGTACTTC. The chain combines TRBV15 with TRBJ2-5; TRBD1 aligns across 7 bases. This CDR3 contains 16 residues. V trimming: 3 bases; J trimming: 5 bases; junction bases outside the gene matches: 12. Germline assignment: CDR1 LNHNV and CDR2 YYDKDF (reference sequence). Full variable domain (remainder filled in from reference TRBV15 and TRBJ2-5): DAMVIQNPRYQVTQFGKPVTLSCSQTLNHNVMYWYQQKSSQAPKLLFHYYDKDFNNEADTPDNFQSRRPNTSFCFLDIRSPGLGDTAMYLCATSSSTGKRWETQYFGPGTRLLVL.

This chain connects TRBV4-1 to TRBJ1-5; no clear D gene. With 0 bases removed from V and 5 bases from J, the gap between germline ends came to 14 bases. The CDR3 sequence is 16 residues long. Germline loops: CDR1 MGHRA, CDR2 YSYEKL. The CDR3 DNA reads TGCGCCAGCAGCCAAGATCTCTCCCGGGGAGATCAGCCCCAGCATTTT. Protein sequence: CASSQDLSRGDQPQHF.

The chain couples TRBV5-1 to TRBJ2-1; 7 nucleotides agree with TRBD2. V dropped 7 bases and J dropped 4; count of bases not matched to a gene: 5. This CDR3 is built from 13 residues. Per germline, CDR1 SGHRS and CDR2 YFSETQ. The CDR3 DNA reads TGCGCCAGCCGGGACTACGGATACAATGAGCAGTTCTTC. Translating it yields CASRDYGYNEQFF. Looking up the rest from reference TRBV5-1 and TRBJ2-1 gives the full variable domain: KAGVTQTPRYLIKTRGQQVTLSCSPISGHRSVSWYQQTPGQGLQFLFEYFSETQRNKGNFPGRFSGRQFSNSRSEMNVSTLELGDSALYLCASRDYGYNEQFFGPGTRLTVL.

The rearrangement joins TRBV25-1 to TRBJ2-5; unclear D gene. The germline CDR1 and CDR2 sequences are MGHDK and SYGVNS. CDR3 length: 13 amino acids. Trimming left V 3 bases short and J 0 bases short, with 5 bases between. CDR3 loop: CASSDPNQETQYF. The DNA for the CDR3 is TGTGCCAGCAGTGATCCTAACCAAGAGACCCAGTACTTC.

This clone occurred a few times. The genes are TRBV9 and TRBJ1-1; D is undetermined. The CDR3 is 16 residues long. Trimming took off 4 bases at V and 0 bases at J, with 16 bases between the two ends. CDR1 SGDLS and CDR2 YYNGEE come from the germline V gene. The CDR3: CASSFNPRSMNTEAFF. CDR3 nucleotides: TGTGCCAGCAGCTTCAACCCCAGATCCATGAACACTGAAGCTTTCTTT.

This clone was recorded only once. The chain has TRBV4-1 and TRBJ2-7; D might be TRBD1 (6 bases). Germline CDR1 and CDR2: MGHRA and YSYEKL. The CDR3 is made up of 15 amino acids. V lost 2 bases and J lost 1, with 12 bases in between. The CDR3 loop reads CASSQNRDISYEQYF. The DNA for the CDR3 is TGCGCCAGCAGCCAAAACCGGGACATTTCCTACGAGCAGTACTTC.

This chain links TRBV4-3 with TRBJ1-2; TRBD1 might be the D (6 bases). Germline V gene data show CDR1 as LGHNA and CDR2 as YSLEER. CDR3 length: 15 amino acids. V lost 0 bases and J 7 bases, leaving 15 bases between the germline ends. The CDR3 protein is CASSQEGARGTGYTF. The CDR3 DNA is TGCGCCAGCAGCCAAGAGGGCGCCAGGGGTACTGGCTACACCTTC.

The chain carries TRBV5-6 and TRBJ2-7, with 13 bases lining up with TRBD2. Germline-derived CDR1 and CDR2 are SGHDT and YYEEEE. The CDR3 totals 14 residues. V shed 4 bases, J shed 2 bases, and the junction held 0 bases outside the gene matches. The DNA for the CDR3 is TGTGCCAGCAGCGGACTAGCGGGGGCCTACGAGCAGTACTTC. It specifies CASSGLAGAYEQYF.

This chain connects TRBV4-3 to TRBJ2-7; the D gene is possibly TRBD2 (6 bases). Germline V gene sequence: CDR1 LGHNA, CDR2 YSLEER. V was cut by 1 base and J by 3 bases, with 13 bases left in between. This CDR3 is 15 amino acids long. The CDR3 loop is CASSQGRGRNYEQYF. The CDR3 DNA is TGCGCCAGCAGCCAAGGGCGGGGTAGAAACTACGAGCAGTACTTC.

This clone was detected once. The rearrangement joins TRBV6-5 to TRBJ1-2; a weak D match, TRBD1 (5 bases). Looked up from germline, CDR1 is MNHEY and CDR2 is SVGAGI. V gave up 6 bases and J gave up 8 bases, with 13 bases separating them. The length of the CDR3 is 12 residues. CDR3 coding DNA: TGTGCCAGCAGCGGGACTTCAGTAGGCTACACCTTC. Amino acids: CASSGTSVGYTF.

The chain couples TRBV13 to TRBJ1-1; 10 bases match TRBD1. With 5 bases clipped from V and 5 bases from J, the junction kept 5 bases outside the gene matches. The CDR3 length is 14 residues. Germline lookup yields CDR1 PRHDT and CDR2 FYEKMQ (reference sequence). CDR3 loop: CASSGDRGRTEAFF. CDR3 nucleotide sequence: TGTGCCAGCAGCGGCGACAGGGGGCGAACTGAAGCTTTCTTT.